This T cell receptor (beta chain) was sequenced during a study of blood T cell repertoires in COVID-19. This CDR3 region has 15 residues. Trimming cost V 4 bases and J 4 bases, with 16 bases left between them. Germline CDR1 and CDR2: MRHNA and SNTAGT. The protocol was immunoSEQ multiplex PCR, while the TCRdb copy is restricted to in-frame clones and leaves out a portion. The sample consists of a few hundred thousand clones, roughly 89% of them appearing once. The chain couples TRBV6-4 to TRBJ1-1; D might be TRBD1 (6 bases). This receptor was obtained from a woman aged 40 to 50 who had recovered from COVID-19. The sequenced material came from peripheral blood. CDR3 nucleotides: TGTGCCAGCAGTGCCCAGGGAGGGGGTGGCACTGAAGCTTTCTTT. It yields the protein CASSAQGGGGTEAFF.